This note documents a single T cell receptor beta chain sequence. The antigen it binds to is not known. Base qualities are not recorded, but no much larger clone differs from it by a single base. The cohort comprised some 680 healthy bone marrow donors. At the time of sampling, every cohort member was nominally healthy, though immune exposures that went unrecorded were likely present. The donor tested CMV seropositive and was one of the 289 seropositive cohort members. Every donor gave a peripheral blood sample, and the peripheral blood mononuclear cells from that sample were used for TCR beta sequencing. The Qiagen DNeasy Blood Extraction Kit was used to extract genomic DNA from the blood cell samples. The record originates from a study of cytomegalovirus exposure and HLA in healthy donors (dated 2017 in TCRdb). Background for the entire study: An earlier analysis of some 600 of the donors reported approximately 300 Gb of sequence data and 90 million to 120 million unique TCR beta sequences obtained from about 180 million T cells. Approximately 300 gigabases of sequencing data and 80 million or so unique TCR sequences were included in an early release covering about 700 HLA-typed donors. Of the 350 to 450 genotyped donors, about 84% fell in the genetic ancestry cluster associated with self-reported Caucasian donors. The study was designed to test whether signatures of past pathogen exposure could be identified by cataloging public T cell receptors. The study used immunosequencing to profile the T cell repertoires of some 600 subjects and linked those repertoires to cytomegalovirus serostatus. A separate validation cohort of 100 to 150 different subjects was used in addition to the roughly 640-subject first cohort. To predict cytomegalovirus infection status, the study brought together high-throughput TCR immunosequencing, statistical association of individual TCRs with disease status, and machine learning. A later analysis re-examined previously published TCR beta repertoires from about 670 donors and added high-resolution HLA genotyping to investigate patterns of TCR occurrence. In the later analysis, no new phenotypic data were used to find candidate immune exposures; instead, reliance was placed on TCR beta sequences and their occurrence across donors. To decide whether each TCR beta V gene segment behaved as functional or pseudogenic, an earlier analysis of some 600 of the donors relied on high-throughput TCR beta sequencing. Alongside the repertoire data, information on donor age, sex, ethnicity and CMV serostatus was compiled. A later genetic analysis used genome-wide SNP genotypes for about 65% of the 666 donors, treating that subset as a discovery cohort. All discovery cohort repertoires had been generated using a single sequencing platform. Class I and class II HLA loci were covered by the typing at four-digit resolution. The number of typed donors differed by locus: roughly 620-640 for A, B, C, DRB1 and DQB1; approximately 540 for DQA1; 606 for DPA1; and about 450 for DPB1. Because of strong linkage in the cohort, roughly 5 DR-DQ haplotypes were treated as single units for association and clustering. Among 300 to 450 genotyped donors of the cohort, an average of 235,054 unique TCR beta nucleotide sequences were sequenced per donor, roughly 18% of them non-productive.

According to the germline V gene, CDR1 reads SGHDT and CDR2 reads YYEEEE. The germline V end is reduced by 4 bases and the J end by 8 bases; junction bases left unmatched: 14. Its CDR3 holds 16 amino acids, cysteine through phenylalanine. The entry retains the CDR3 DNA only, 48 bases that are in frame from base 1. Broader findings and caveats from the paper: Linkage disequilibrium might explain the correlated functional status among segregating V segments, but an unknown experimental factor could not be excluded. Strong co-occurrence of HLA alleles, especially DR and DQ, made assigning TCR associations to individual alleles difficult. Because the 87-base-pair reads could not distinguish some IMGT-functional V segments, including TRBV6-2 and TRBV6-3, those segments were excluded. In an earlier analysis of some 640 of the donors, most TCR beta V segments were observed in productive rearrangements about 87% or about 30% of the time, broadly matching IMGT annotations. The sequencing pipeline was judged likely to have produced a cluster of highly shared sequence variants as a technical artifact. Specific HLA alleles were associated with 15,000 to 20,000 TCR beta sequences at a false discovery rate of 0.05 in a later analysis. It was suggested by the authors that the approach could potentially be generalized to other disease states and immunological phenotypes. A later analysis found that TCR association rates varied across HLA loci, with DRB1 alleles showing the most associated TCRs and HLA-C alleles the fewest. Compared with the approximately 710-donor mean, donors in an Asian-associated ancestry cluster had fewer N-insertions in productive TCRs, according to a later genetic analysis. The study listed 164 TCR beta chains as associated with cytomegalovirus. Most CMV-associated TCR beta chains appeared to be HLA-restricted in a later analysis, and the HLA associations seemed to be driven largely by CMV exposure. Only TCR beta chains were sequenced in this cohort, and the absence of alpha or paired-chain data limited detectable features. Sequencing depth was assumed to be roughly uniform across donors in the presence/absence analyses, though that assumption may not hold. A later analysis found that HLA-associated TCR beta chains were more clonally expanded and had lower generation probabilities than equally common non-associated chains. In a later analysis, several top co-occurrence clusters were reported to appear linked to parvovirus B19, influenza, CMV and Epstein-Barr virus. A later genetic analysis associated a missense DCLRE1C variant with V-gene and J-gene trimming of TCR beta chains, and an independent cohort replicated the association. The earlier analysis of around 600 of the donors excluded seventeen rarely observed V segments, including chromosome 9 orphons, because counts were too low. Most TCR sequences were observed very rarely across donors, whereas some public TCRs were present in many individuals. Cytomegalovirus status was reported to be diagnosed by the classifier with high specificity and sensitivity in both the original and validation cohorts. A further reported finding was that TCR beta sequences accurately predicted the HLA-A and HLA-B alleles for most subjects in the first cohort. Three of the identified cytomegalovirus-associated TCR beta chains were confirmed in vitro to be specific for cytomegalovirus antigens. The only immune exposure information available for the cohort was CMV serostatus. Because HLA typing was unavailable for some donors at each locus, only the typed subset was used in association tests.

Library generation was performed with the immunoSEQ multiplex PCR assay. The multiplex PCR relied on a mix of 60 forward primers for TCR Vbeta segments and 13 reverse primers for TCR Jbeta segments. The CDR3 region of rearranged TCR beta genes was amplified from genomic DNA with a multiplex PCR assay. On the Illumina HiSeq System, the amplified TCR beta libraries were sequenced as 87-base-pair reads. Processing in the source paper ran as follows. Across the roughly 670 repertoires, a later analysis counted 80 million or so unique TCR beta chains, approximately 12 million of which were shared by at least two donors. Raw reads were error-corrected and collapsed into unique sequences by a nearest-neighbor algorithm in which closely related sequences were merged to remove PCR and sequencing errors. V, D and J gene segments were assigned by aligning CDR3 sequences to IMGT reference sequences. Each retained sequence needed at least a six-nucleotide match to both a V gene segment and a J gene segment. Rearrangements were called productive when the CDR3 lacked stop codons and stayed in frame with V and J; all others were non-productive. CDR3 was defined by IMGT convention, running from the second conserved V-encoded cysteine to the conserved J-encoded phenylalanine. The earlier analysis of about 500 of the donors excluded sequences that lacked an unambiguous match to a single V gene segment. In an earlier analysis of roughly 500 of the donors, V segments were called functional above 56.7% productive rearrangements and were called segregating when the between-donor standard deviation exceeded 5%. A statistical classification framework was developed to diagnose cytomegalovirus status using the catalog of TCR beta chain sequences. V and J gene assignment, in a later analysis, came from comparing TCR nucleotide sequences with IMGT/GENE-DB human TR gene sequences. The TCRdist pipeline was used in a later analysis to assign CDR3 sequences and most-parsimonious VDJ recombination scenarios. In a later analysis, every TCR beta chain was defined by the combination of its CDR3 amino acid sequence and its V-gene family, and reads without a unique V-gene family were dropped. In a later analysis, some 600 highly shared, low-generation-probability nucleotide sequences were removed to address suspected cross-contamination and a sequencing artifact. For each public chain, a later analysis derived a clonal expansion index from normalized ranks of inferred template counts within each repertoire. A later analysis computed generation probabilities with a VDJ recombination model fitted to out-of-frame rearrangements, and checked the results against IGoR. Hypergeometric tests were used in a later analysis to score TCR-TCR, TCR-HLA and TCR-CMV co-occurrence, with a repertoire-size bias correction applied to the TCR pairs. In a later analysis, false discovery rates were estimated by permuting HLA or CMV assignments 20 times. In a later analysis, co-occurring TCRs were grouped using DBSCAN, and TCRdist sequence similarity was added for clustering within HLA-allele-positive subsets. Repertoires with fewer than 30,000 or more than 120,000 public chains, plus five repertoires with anomalous nucleotide sharing, were excluded from co-occurrence clustering. What TCRdb holds here is the immuneACCESS table cut down to in-frame rearrangements. Part of the clones is not present; checked against another copy, under half of the missing clones reflect an unresolved V gene, and the others are unexplained. The DNA was the basis for D and trimming; V, J and clone size are from that table. The sample table records about 170,000 clones; approximately 81% of these occur just once. Together, the top ten hold around 2.6% of the sample.

The sequenced material came from PBMCs. The clonotype originates from a young man in good health and CMV-seropositive. The V gene is TRBV5-6 and the J gene is TRBJ2-1, with 8 bases in between that match TRBD2. Here is the DNA: TGTGCCAGCAGCCCCGAGCGGGAGTGGTCGAAACATGAGCAGTTCTTC. The encoded protein is CASSPEREWSKHEQFF.